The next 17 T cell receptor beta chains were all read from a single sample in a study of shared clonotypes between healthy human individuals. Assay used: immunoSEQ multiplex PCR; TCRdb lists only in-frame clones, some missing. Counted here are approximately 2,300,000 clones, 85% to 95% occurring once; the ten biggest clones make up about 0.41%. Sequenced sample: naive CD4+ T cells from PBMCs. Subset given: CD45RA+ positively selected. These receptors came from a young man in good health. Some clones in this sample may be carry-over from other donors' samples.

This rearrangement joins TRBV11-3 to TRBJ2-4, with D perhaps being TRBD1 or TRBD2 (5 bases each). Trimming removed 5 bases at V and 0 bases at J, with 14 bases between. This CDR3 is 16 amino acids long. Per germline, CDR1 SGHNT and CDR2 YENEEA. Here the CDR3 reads CASSPGTGLAKNIQYF. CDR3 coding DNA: TGTGCCAGCAGCCCGGGGACGGGTCTAGCCAAAAACATTCAGTACTTC.

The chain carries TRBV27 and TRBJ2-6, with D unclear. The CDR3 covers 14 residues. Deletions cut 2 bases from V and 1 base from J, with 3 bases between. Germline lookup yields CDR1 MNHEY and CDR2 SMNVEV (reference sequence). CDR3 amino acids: CASSLESGANVLTF. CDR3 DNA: TGTGCCAGCAGTTTAGAGTCTGGGGCCAACGTCCTGACTTTC.

The CDR3 spells CASSLTVLNYGYTF. CDR3 coding DNA: TGTGCCAGTAGTCTGACAGTACTTAACTATGGCTACACCTTC. This chain joins TRBV19 and TRBJ1-2; D is possibly TRBD1 (5 bases). Looked up from germline, CDR1 is LNHDA and CDR2 is SQIVND (reference sequence). This CDR3 has 14 residues. The germline V and J ends were trimmed by 5 bases and 1 base, with 11 bases remaining between them.

The CDR3 nucleotides read TGTGCCAGCAGCTTAGGCGGGAGGGAGAACACCGGGGAGCTGTTTTTT. This sequence encodes CASSLGGRENTGELFF. The chain recombines TRBV13 with TRBJ2-2; 8 bases are a match to TRBD2. The CDR3 loop spans 16 amino acids. The V segment lost 0 bases and the J segment 1 base; nucleotides outside the gene matches: 1. Germline V lookup: CDR1 PRHDT, CDR2 FYEKMQ (reference sequence).

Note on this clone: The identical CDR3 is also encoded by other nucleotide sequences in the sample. Written as DNA, the CDR3 is TGTGCCAGCTCACCCGGGACAGACACTGAAGCTTTCTTT. Protein product: CASSPGTDTEAFF. The chain combines TRBV18 with TRBJ1-1; 7 nucleotides agree with TRBD1. The CDR3 is 13 amino acids. With 3 bases clipped from V and 3 bases from J, the junction kept 1 base outside the gene matches. The germline gives CDR1 KGHSH, CDR2 LQKENI.

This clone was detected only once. The CDR3 DNA is TGTGCCAGCAAGGGGACAGGGGGTTTTGGCTACACCTTC. Its translation: CASKGTGGFGYTF. The chain carries TRBV28 and TRBJ1-2, with 11 bases matching TRBD1. V dropped 7 bases and J dropped 7; count of bases not matched to a gene: 5. Looked up from germline, CDR1 is MDHEN and CDR2 is SYDVKM. The CDR3 extends over 13 amino acids.

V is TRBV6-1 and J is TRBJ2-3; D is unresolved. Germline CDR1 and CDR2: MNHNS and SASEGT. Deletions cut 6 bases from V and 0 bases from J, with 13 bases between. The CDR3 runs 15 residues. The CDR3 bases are TGTGCCAGCAGCCCAACATTCGGGAGCACAGATACGCAGTATTTT. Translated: CASSPTFGSTDTQYF.

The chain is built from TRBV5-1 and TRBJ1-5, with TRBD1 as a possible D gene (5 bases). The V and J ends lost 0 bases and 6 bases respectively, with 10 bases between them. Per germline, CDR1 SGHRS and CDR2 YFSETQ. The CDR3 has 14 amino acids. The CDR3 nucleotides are TGCGCCAGCAGCTTGGCCGAGGGGTCTCAGCCCCAGCATTTT. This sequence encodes CASSLAEGSQPQHF.

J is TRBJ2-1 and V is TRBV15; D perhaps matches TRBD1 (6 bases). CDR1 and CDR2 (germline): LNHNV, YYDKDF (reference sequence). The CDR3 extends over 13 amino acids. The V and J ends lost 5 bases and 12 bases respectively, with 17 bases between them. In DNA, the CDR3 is TGTGCCACCAGCCAAGAAGGGGGAAGGGGGCAGTTCTTC. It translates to CATSQEGGRGQFF.

The CDR3 here is CASSGGQGFSGNTIYF. For the CDR3, the DNA is TGCGCCAGCAGCGGCGGACAGGGATTCTCTGGAAACACCATATATTTT. The gene calls are TRBV5-1 and TRBJ1-3; 8 bases line up with TRBD1. The V gene's germline CDR1 is SGHRS and CDR2 YFSETQ. This CDR3 has 16 residues. V lost 4 bases to trimming and J lost 0 bases; unmatched junction nucleotides: 6.

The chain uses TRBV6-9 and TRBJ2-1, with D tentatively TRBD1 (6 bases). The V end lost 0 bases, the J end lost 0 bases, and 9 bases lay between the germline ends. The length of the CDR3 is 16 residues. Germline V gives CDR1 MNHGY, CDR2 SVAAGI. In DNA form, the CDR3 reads TGTGCCAGCAGTTATTCAGGGGGTAGCTCCTACAATGAGCAGTTCTTC. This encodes CASSYSGGSSYNEQFF.

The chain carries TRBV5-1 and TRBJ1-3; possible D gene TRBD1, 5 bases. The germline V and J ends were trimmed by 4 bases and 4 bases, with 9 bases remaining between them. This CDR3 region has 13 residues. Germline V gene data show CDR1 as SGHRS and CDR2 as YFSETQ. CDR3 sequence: CASSGDAGNTIYF. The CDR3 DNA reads TGCGCCAGCAGCGGGGACGCGGGAAACACCATATATTTT.

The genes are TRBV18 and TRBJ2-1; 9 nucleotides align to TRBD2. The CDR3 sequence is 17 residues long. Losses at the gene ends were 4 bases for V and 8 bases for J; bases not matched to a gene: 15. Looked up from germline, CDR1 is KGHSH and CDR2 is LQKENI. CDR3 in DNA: TGTGCCAGCTCACACGGGGGTAGCGGGAGCTTGGGAGATGAGCAGTTCTTC. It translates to CASSHGGSGSLGDEQFF. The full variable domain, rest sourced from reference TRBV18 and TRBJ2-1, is NAGVMQNPRHLVRRRGQEARLRCSPMKGHSHVYWYRQLPEEGLKFMVYLQKENIIDESGMPKERFSAEFPKEGPSILRIQQVVRGDSAAYFCASSHGGSGSLGDEQFFGPGTRLTVL.

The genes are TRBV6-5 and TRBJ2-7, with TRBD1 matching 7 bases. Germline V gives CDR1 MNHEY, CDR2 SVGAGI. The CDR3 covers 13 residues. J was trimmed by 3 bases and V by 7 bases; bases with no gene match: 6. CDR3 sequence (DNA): TGTGCCAGCACCGGGGCAGGGGGCTACGAGCAGTACTTC. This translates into CASTGAGGYEQYF.

The CDR3 is CASSYSSSGGFTKHF. Written as DNA, the CDR3 is TGTGCCAGCAGTTACTCGTCAAGCGGGGGATTTACTAAGCATTTT. The chain is built from TRBV6-5 and TRBJ1-5; a weak D match, TRBD1 (5 bases). The CDR3 loop spans 15 amino acids. In germline, CDR1 is MNHEY, CDR2 SVGAGI. V was clipped by 0 bases and J by 14 bases, with 20 bases between them.

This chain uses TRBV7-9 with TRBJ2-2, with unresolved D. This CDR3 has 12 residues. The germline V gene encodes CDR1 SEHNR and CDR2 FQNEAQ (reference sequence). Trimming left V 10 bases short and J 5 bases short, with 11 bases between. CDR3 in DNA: TGTGCCAACACCCCCGGGACCGGGGAGCTGTTTTTT. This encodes CANTPGTGELFF.

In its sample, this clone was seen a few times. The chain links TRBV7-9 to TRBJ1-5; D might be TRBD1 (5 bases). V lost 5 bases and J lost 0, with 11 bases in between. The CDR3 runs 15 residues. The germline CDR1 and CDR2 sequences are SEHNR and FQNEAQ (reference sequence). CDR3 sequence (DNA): TGTGCCAGCAGCCCCCTCGGACATAGCAATCAGCCCCAGCATTTT. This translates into CASSPLGHSNQPQHF. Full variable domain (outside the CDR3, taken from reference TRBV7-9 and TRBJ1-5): DTGVSQNPRHKITKRGQNVTFRCDPISEHNRLYWYRQTLGQGPEFLTYFQNEAQLEKSRLLSDRFSAERPKGSFSTLEIQRTEQGDSAMYLCASSPLGHSNQPQHFGDGTRLSIL.